The T cell receptor beta chain under discussion was sequenced for a study of cytomegalovirus exposure and HLA in healthy donors. Study overall: Findings of an earlier analysis included 110 million or so unique TCR beta sequences from some 190 million T cells.

Regarding the study as a whole: Through in vitro validation, a few CMV-associated chains were shown to be specific for CMV antigens. A reported reduction in N-insertions relative to the roughly 670-donor mean was seen in an Asian-associated ancestry cluster in a later analysis.

Amplification used 60 Vbeta primers and 13 Jbeta primers. Sequencing used immunoSEQ multiplex PCR; TCRdb keeps in-frame clones, though not all of them. The repertoire holds 55,000 to 80,000 clones, with over 50% as singletons. The CDR3 is 18 amino acids. After removal of 6 bases from V and 7 bases from J, the junction contained 21 bases not matched to a gene. Germline lookup yields CDR1 MDHEN and CDR2 SYDVKM. For this clone: The antigen is not known.

Each donor was nominally healthy when sampled (though unrecorded immune exposures were likely). The specimen was PBMCs. J is TRBJ1-5 and V is TRBV28; TRBD1 matches 7 bases. This sequence originates from a man between 35 and 55 years old in good health and CMV-seropositive. The CDR3 DNA is TGTGCCAGCAGCGCGGAGACCGTCGGGACAGCGGGTGGACAGCCCCAGCATTTT. Translating gives CASSAETVGTAGGQPQHF.